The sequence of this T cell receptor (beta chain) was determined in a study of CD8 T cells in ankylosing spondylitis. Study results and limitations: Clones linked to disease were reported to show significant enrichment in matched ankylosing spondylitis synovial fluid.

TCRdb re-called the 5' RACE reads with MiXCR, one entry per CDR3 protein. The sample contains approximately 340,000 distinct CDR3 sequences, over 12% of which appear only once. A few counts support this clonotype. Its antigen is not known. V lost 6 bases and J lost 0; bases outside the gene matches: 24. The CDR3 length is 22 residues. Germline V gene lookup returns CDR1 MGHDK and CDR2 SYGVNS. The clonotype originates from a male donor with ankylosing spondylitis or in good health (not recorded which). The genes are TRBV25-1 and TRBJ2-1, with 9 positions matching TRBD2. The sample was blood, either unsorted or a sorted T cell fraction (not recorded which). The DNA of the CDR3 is TGTGCCAGCAGCCCCACTTGGGTCAAATTTGCGGGGGGGAGCGACTCCTACAATGAGCAGTTCTTC. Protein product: CASSPTWVKFAGGSDSYNEQFF. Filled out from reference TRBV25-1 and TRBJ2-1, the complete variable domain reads EADIYQTPRYLVIGTGKKITLECSQTMGHDKMYWYQQDPGMELHLIHYSYGVNSTEKGDLSSESTVSRIRTEHFPLTLESARPSHTSQYLCASSPTWVKFAGGSDSYNEQFFGPGTRLTVL.